This is a list of T cell receptor beta chains from one sample in a study of CD8+ T cells in alopecia areata. Profiled with immunoSEQ multiplex PCR; TCRdb holds only in-frame clones, not every one. This sample has around 21,000 clones, with around 60% found just once. The starting material was skin, obtained at week 4, from a patient treated with tofacitinib. The receptor source for this set is a human donor with alopecia areata. Each CDR3 is given with its conserved first and last residue. A D gene is named only where the DNA matches it firmly. Clone size is not always given. Where it is, it says once, few, many or a class for expanded clones.

J gene | D gene | V gene | clone size | CDR3 protein | CDR3 DNA
TRBJ2-5 | TRBD2 | TRBV30 | medium-sized | CAWSTSAGGPEETQYF | TGTGCCTGGAGTACCTCAGCGGGGGGGCCGGAGGAGACCCAGTACTTC
TRBJ2-7 | TRBD2 | TRBV11-2 | - | CASSLERGGTYEQYF | TGTGCCAGCAGCTTGGAGCGGGGGGGGACCTACGAGCAGTACTTC
TRBJ2-2 | - | TRBV5-4 | - | CASSPGSGAPLETGELFF | TGTGCCAGCAGTCCGGGGTCCGGGGCCCCCCTGGAGACCGGGGAGCTGTTTTTT
TRBJ1-1 | - | TRBV15 | - | CATSGDSLKRNTEAFF | TGTGCCACCAGCGGAGATTCTTTAAAACGGAACACTGAAGCTTTCTTT
TRBJ2-1 | TRBD1 | TRBV30 | - | CAWRNRGANEQFF | TGTGCCTGGAGGAACAGGGGGGCAAATGAGCAGTTCTTC
TRBJ2-1 | TRBD2 | TRBV6-1 | once | CASSRSGGRYNEQFF | TGTGCCAGCAGTCGCAGCGGGGGGCGTTACAATGAGCAGTTCTTC
TRBJ2-7 | - | TRBV4-1 | few | CASRGPSRQYF | TGCGCCAGCAGGGGACCTTCGAGGCAGTACTTC
TRBJ2-1 | - | TRBV7-6 | few | CASSPPPGTISSYNEQFF | TGTGCCAGCAGCCCACCCCCGGGGACAATCAGCTCCTACAATGAGCAGTTCTTC
TRBJ1-3 | - | TRBV5-5 | few | CASSLGRGEGSGNTIYF | TGTGCCAGCAGCCTAGGACGGGGTGAGGGATCTGGAAACACCATATATTTT
TRBJ2-2 | - | TRBV5-1 | once | CASSLGAPNTGELFF | TGCGCCAGCAGCCTAGGGGCGCCGAACACCGGGGAGCTGTTTTTT
TRBJ1-2 | - | TRBV7-6 | few | CASTGISGGF | TGTGCCAGCACAGGGATCTCCGGGGGCTTC
TRBJ2-7 | - | TRBV27 | once | CASIGGPYEQYF | TGTGCCAGCATAGGTGGGCCCTACGAGCAGTACTTC
TRBJ2-7 | - | TRBV6-6 | - | CASSYVRVSYEQYF | TGTGCCAGCAGTTACGTCAGGGTCTCCTACGAGCAGTACTTC
TRBJ2-1 | - | TRBV9 | - | CASSVAPTGYNEQFF | TGTGCCAGCAGCGTAGCTCCGACAGGTTACAATGAGCAGTTCTTC
TRBJ1-1 | - | TRBV23-1 | medium-sized | CASSHLRRRPWAAFF | TGCGCCAGCAGTCACCTGCGACGGAGGCCTTGGGCAGCTTTCTTT
TRBJ2-3 | - | TRBV10-3 | - | CAISDSRDTQYF | TGTGCCATCAGTGATTCGAGGGATACGCAGTATTTT
TRBJ1-1 | - | TRBV28 | - | CASIKTRYTEAFF | TGTGCCAGCATTAAAACCCGTTACACTGAAGCTTTCTTT
TRBJ2-6 | - | TRBV7-8 | - | CASKSSGANVLTF | TGTGCCAGCAAAAGCTCTGGGGCCAACGTCCTGACTTTC
TRBJ2-4 | - | TRBV30 | - | CAWSVRRPQNIQYF | TGTGCCTGGAGTGTACGTCGGCCTCAAAACATTCAGTACTTC
TRBJ2-2 | - | TRBV4-1 | - | CASSQLDLFSNTGELFF | TGCGCCAGCAGCCAACTGGACCTTTTCTCTAACACCGGGGAGCTGTTTTTT
TRBJ1-2 | - | TRBV7-2 | - | CASSLRSEKRYGYTF | TGTGCCAGCAGCTTAAGGTCCGAAAAGCGCTATGGCTACACCTTC
TRBJ1-3 | - | TRBV5-6 | - | CASSRASGNTIYF | TGTGCCAGCAGCCGAGCCTCTGGAAACACCATATATTTT
TRBJ2-7 | - | TRBV11-1 | - | CASSFPPIYEQYF | TGTGCCAGCAGCTTCCCCCCCATCTACGAGCAGTACTTC
TRBJ1-6 | - | TRBV4-1 | few | CASSRTQTPNSPLHF | TGCGCCAGCAGCCGAACACAGACCCCTAATTCACCCCTCCACTTT
TRBJ1-1 | - | TRBV5-1 | few | CASSGGRLNTEAFF | TGCGCCAGCAGCGGCGGCAGACTGAACACTGAAGCTTTCTTT